The 30 T cell receptor beta chains below come from one sample, sequenced in a study of shared clonotypes between healthy human individuals. Profiled with immunoSEQ multiplex PCR; TCRdb holds only in-frame clones, not every one. The sample has about 1.4 million clones, roughly 96% seen once. The sequenced sample was naive CD4+ T cells sorted from blood. Described subset: CD45RA+ positively selected. These receptors were obtained from a man aged 25-45 years in good health.

The chain combines TRBV4-1 with TRBJ1-1; 8 bases are a match to TRBD1. CDR3 length equals 18 residues. Looked up from germline, CDR1 is MGHRA and CDR2 is YSYEKL. Trimming took 3 bases from V and 3 from J; bases not matched to a gene: 15. The chain's CDR3 is CASSQPRGRSLRDTEAFF. CDR3 DNA: TGCGCCAGCAGCCAGCCCAGGGGGCGTAGTTTACGGGACACTGAAGCTTTCTTT.

In DNA, the CDR3 is TGTGCCAGCAGTTTAGGCAGGGCTCATGGCTACACCTTC. Translated: CASSLGRAHGYTF. This chain uses TRBV28 with TRBJ1-2, with TRBD1 as a possible D gene (5 bases). Deletions cut 2 bases from V and 6 bases from J, with 10 bases between. The V gene's germline CDR1 is MDHEN and CDR2 SYDVKM. This CDR3 contains 13 residues.

This chain connects TRBV18 to TRBJ2-2; D is undetermined. This CDR3 contains 13 residues. V lost 1 base and J lost 8, with 8 bases in between. Germline V lookup: CDR1 KGHSH, CDR2 LQKENI. The DNA of the CDR3 is TGTGCCAGCTCACCACGGATTTCGGGGGAGCTGTTTTTT. Its translation is CASSPRISGELFF.

This clone was seen a few times. CDR3 coding DNA: TGTGCCAGTAGGAGGGGACTAGCGGCCTACAATGAGCAGTTCTTC. Residues: CASRRGLAAYNEQFF. The chain is built from TRBV19 and TRBJ2-1; 11 bases are a match to TRBD2. Germline V CDR1 and CDR2: LNHDA, SQIVND (reference sequence). The CDR3 consists of 15 residues. V lost 6 bases to trimming and J lost 2 bases; unmatched junction nucleotides: 3.

The rearrangement uses TRBV5-5 and TRBJ1-5; possible D gene TRBD1, 5 bases. V was shortened by 0 bases and J by 3 bases, with 7 bases between the two germline ends. Looked up from germline, CDR1 is SGHKS and CDR2 is YYEKEE (reference sequence). This CDR3 spans 14 amino acids. This chain's CDR3 is CASSLAGNNQPQHF. The CDR3 region has the DNA TGTGCCAGCAGCTTGGCAGGGAACAATCAGCCCCAGCATTTT.

The chain carries TRBV15 and TRBJ2-3; D gene uncertain. With 3 bases removed from V and 4 bases from J, the gap between germline ends came to 8 bases. Germline V gene lookup returns CDR1 LNHNV and CDR2 YYDKDF (reference sequence). The CDR3 loop spans 13 amino acids. DNA of the CDR3: TGTGCCACCAGCAGCCGGGTCGCAGATACGCAGTATTTT. This sequence encodes CATSSRVADTQYF.

The chain carries TRBV28 and TRBJ2-5; D remains unclear. The CDR3 length is 13 residues. V was pared by 2 bases and J by 5 bases, with 9 bases between. The germline CDR1 and CDR2 sequences are MDHEN and SYDVKM. DNA for the CDR3: TGTGCCAGCAGTTTAGGGTCCCGGGAGACCCAGTACTTC. Translating gives CASSLGSRETQYF.

The V gene is TRBV2, the J gene TRBJ2-2; TRBD1 matches 7 bases. The CDR3 is 13 amino acids. CDR1 is SNHLY and CDR2 is FYNNEI in the germline V gene. Losses at the gene ends were 10 bases for V and 1 base for J; bases not matched to a gene: 3. CDR3: CATSGGNTGELFF. The DNA for the CDR3 is TGTGCCACTTCAGGGGGGAACACCGGGGAGCTGTTTTTT.

This clone was recorded once. The gene calls are TRBV6-1 and TRBJ2-7; D is ambiguous. CDR1 MNHNS and CDR2 SASEGT come from the germline V gene. Trimming cost V 1 base and J 6 bases, with 10 bases left between them. The CDR3 extends over 13 amino acids. The CDR3 is CASSEVMEIEQYF. In DNA form, the CDR3 reads TGTGCCAGCAGTGAAGTTATGGAAATCGAGCAGTACTTC.

The chain recombines TRBV11-2 with TRBJ1-2; 9 bases agree with TRBD1. The CDR3 has 14 amino acids. The germline gives CDR1 SGHAT, CDR2 FQNNGV. The trim removed 6 bases at V and 7 bases at J, leaving 9 bases unmatched. CDR3 DNA sequence: TGTGCCAGCAGTCTAATACAGGGGGCCGGTGGCTACACCTTC. This gives the protein CASSLIQGAGGYTF.

This clone was recorded once. The chain uses TRBV6-5 and TRBJ1-3, with 7 bases identical to TRBD1. This CDR3 is 15 amino acids long. V lost 6 bases to trimming and J lost 3 bases; unmatched junction nucleotides: 8. CDR1 and CDR2 from the germline V gene are MNHEY and SVGAGI. This chain's CDR3 is CASRRQGVFGNTIYF. The DNA for the CDR3 is TGTGCCAGCAGACGCCAGGGGGTCTTTGGAAACACCATATATTTT.

A word on this clone: The same CDR3 can be traced to other DNA sequences in this sample. The V call is TRBV6-6, the J call TRBJ1-2; D gene uncertain. The V and J ends lost 5 bases and 0 bases respectively, with 7 bases between them. The CDR3 totals 13 residues. Germline CDR1 and CDR2: MNHNY and SVGAGI (reference sequence). CDR3 coding DNA: TGTGCCAGCAGTCCGGGCGCTAACTATGGCTACACCTTC. Translated: CASSPGANYGYTF.

This chain uses TRBV7-9 with TRBJ1-1; D is possibly TRBD1 (5 bases). This CDR3 has 15 residues. V was trimmed by 4 bases and J by 0 bases, leaving 12 bases between them. Germline CDR1 and CDR2: SEHNR and FQNEAQ (reference sequence). In DNA form, the CDR3 reads TGTGCCAGCAGCTCGACCGGGGCCATGAACACTGAAGCTTTCTTT. Encoded protein: CASSSTGAMNTEAFF.

This clone showed up just a few times. V gene TRBV18 combines with J gene TRBJ1-5; D is unclear. The CDR3 extends over 13 amino acids. CDR1 is KGHSH, CDR2 LQKENI, per germline. The V and J ends lost 6 bases and 5 bases respectively, with 11 bases between them. The CDR3 reads CASSSGRDQPQHF. The CDR3 DNA is TGTGCCAGCTCGTCGGGGAGAGATCAGCCCCAGCATTTT.

Concerning this clone itself: At the DNA level, this CDR3 is encoded by other sequences in the same sample as well. The chain is built from TRBV7-2 and TRBJ1-5; 9 bases line up with TRBD1. V dropped 5 bases and J dropped 0; count of bases not matched to a gene: 2. Germline loops: CDR1 SGHTA, CDR2 FQGNSA. The CDR3 has 15 amino acids. In DNA, the CDR3 is TGTGCCAGCAGCCGGGACAGGGTTAGCAATCAGCCCCAGCATTTT. Translated, it gives CASSRDRVSNQPQHF.

The chain links TRBV19 to TRBJ2-1; 11 nucleotides agree with TRBD2. This CDR3 has 16 amino acids. Germline CDR1 reads LNHDA; CDR2 reads SQIVND (reference sequence). Trimming at V came to 4 bases and at J to 9 bases, leaving 11 bases not matched to a gene. CDR3 region: CASSTPLLAGDGEQFF. The DNA for the CDR3 is TGTGCCAGTAGTACCCCCCTACTAGCGGGAGACGGTGAGCAGTTCTTC.

This chain joins TRBV30 and TRBJ1-2; 9 nucleotides line up with TRBD1. J was trimmed by 6 bases and V by 0 bases; bases with no gene match: 5. In germline, CDR1 is GTSNPN, CDR2 SVGIG (reference sequence). This CDR3 comprises 14 residues. The CDR3 loop is CAWSVGTGRNGYTF. DNA for the CDR3: TGTGCCTGGAGTGTAGGGACAGGGAGGAATGGCTACACCTTC. The full variable domain, with the rest looked up from reference TRBV30 and TRBJ1-2, is SQTIHQWPATLVQPVGSPLSLECTVEGTSNPNLYWYRQAAGRGLQLLFYSVGIGQISSEVPQNLSASRPQDRQFILSSKKLLLSDSGFYLCAWSVGTGRNGYTFGSGTRLTVV.

A single count supports this clone. This sample includes further DNA sequences coding for the same CDR3. The chain employs TRBV19 and TRBJ2-2, with 7 bases identical to TRBD1. CDR3 length equals 14 residues. CDR1 and CDR2 (germline): LNHDA, SQIVND (reference sequence). V lost 0 bases and J lost 5; bases outside the gene matches: 0. The CDR3 loop reads CASSIEQGTGELFF. CDR3 nucleotide sequence: TGTGCCAGTAGTATAGAACAGGGGACCGGGGAGCTGTTTTTT.

The V gene is TRBV6-5, the J gene TRBJ1-3; unclear D gene. Germline assignment: CDR1 MNHEY and CDR2 SVGAGI. V lost 6 bases and J lost 3, with 9 bases in between. The length of the CDR3 is 13 residues. The CDR3 loop is CASSPQSGNTIYF. CDR3 sequence (DNA): TGTGCCAGCAGCCCGCAGAGTGGAAACACCATATATTTT.

This clone came up once. Other DNA sequences in the sample encode the same CDR3. The CDR3, as DNA: TGTGCCAGCAGCCTCCTTGGGGGCTACACCTTC. This encodes CASSLLGGYTF. The gene calls are TRBV28 and TRBJ1-2; D unclear. The germline V gene encodes CDR1 MDHEN and CDR2 SYDVKM. Deletions cut 6 bases from V and 8 bases from J, with 10 bases between. The CDR3 consists of 11 residues.

Remarks on this clone: The same CDR3 is also encoded by other DNA sequences in this sample. The CDR3 here is CASSRGSYEQYF. DNA for the CDR3: TGTGCCAGCAGTAGGGGCTCCTACGAGCAGTACTTC. This sequence joins TRBV28 and TRBJ2-7; possible D gene TRBD1, 5 bases. Germline V lookup: CDR1 MDHEN, CDR2 SYDVKM. Trimming took off 5 bases at V and 0 bases at J, with 5 bases between the two ends. This CDR3 is built from 12 residues.

This clone ranks as medium-sized. J is TRBJ2-3 and V is TRBV10-2, with 9 nucleotides matching TRBD2. This CDR3 has 15 amino acids. In germline, CDR1 is WSHSY, CDR2 SAAADI. With V trimmed by 8 bases and J by 4 bases, 10 bases remained unmatched. CDR3 loop: CASAGPSGRPDTQYF. In nucleotides, the CDR3 is TGCGCCAGCGCGGGCCCAAGCGGGAGGCCAGATACGCAGTATTTT.

V gene TRBV29-1 combines with J gene TRBJ2-3, with D possibly being TRBD1 (5 bases). Germline-derived CDR1 and CDR2 are SQVTM and ANQGSEA. This CDR3 has 12 amino acids. Trimming removed 5 bases at V and 3 bases at J, with 9 bases between. The CDR3 is CSVNSGTDTQYF. CDR3 nucleotide sequence: TGCAGCGTTAATTCAGGGACAGATACGCAGTATTTT.

The rearrangement links TRBV10-2 to TRBJ2-6; tentatively, D is TRBD1 (6 bases). Germline lookup yields CDR1 WSHSY and CDR2 SAAADI. The CDR3 loop spans 20 amino acids. Trimming shortened V by 8 bases and J by 4 bases, and 30 bases separated the two germline ends. Here the CDR3 DNA reads TGCGCCAGCTCCTCCGAAGCCCAACAGGGCCAGATGGTGGGGGCCAACGTCCTGACTTTC. Encoded protein: CASSSEAQQGQMVGANVLTF.

This clone was counted once. The chain joins TRBV6-4 to TRBJ2-7; no definite D call. Trimming took 0 bases from V and 7 from J, leaving 7 bases between them. This CDR3 has 12 residues. CDR1 and CDR2 from the germline V gene are MRHNA and SNTAGT. The CDR3 is CASSDSHIEQYF. The CDR3 region has the DNA TGTGCCAGCAGTGACTCTCATATTGAGCAGTACTTC.

The V gene is TRBV19, the J gene TRBJ2-2, with TRBD2 identical over 12 bases. CDR3 length: 22 amino acids. The V and J ends lost 0 bases and 4 bases, in that order; junction bases with no gene match: 18. Germline V CDR1 and CDR2: LNHDA, SQIVND (reference sequence). The CDR3 protein is CASSIDRRRRTSGISGTGELFF. The DNA for the CDR3 is TGTGCCAGTAGTATAGACCGGCGGCGGAGGACTAGCGGGATTTCGGGCACCGGGGAGCTGTTTTTT.

V is TRBV7-3 and J is TRBJ2-1; 8 bases fit TRBD2. The CDR3 has 16 residues. With V trimmed by 4 bases and J by 3 bases, 8 bases remained unmatched. Germline-derived CDR1 and CDR2 are SGHTA and FQGTGA. The CDR3 DNA sequence: TGTGCCAGCAGCTCTTCAAGCGGGAGTGGCTACAATGAGCAGTTCTTC. Translation: CASSSSSGSGYNEQFF. Filled out from reference TRBV7-3 and TRBJ2-1, the complete variable domain reads GAGVSQTPSNKVTEKGKYVELRCDPISGHTALYWYRQSLGQGPEFLIYFQGTGAADDSGLPNDRFFAVRPEGSVSTLKIQRTERGDSAVYLCASSSSSGSGYNEQFFGPGTRLTVL.

This sequence joins TRBV5-1 and TRBJ2-1; no firm D call. Looked up from germline, CDR1 is SGHRS and CDR2 is YFSETQ. The V end was cut by 0 bases, the J end by 4 bases, with 11 bases between. This CDR3 is built from 15 residues. DNA of the CDR3: TGCGCCAGCAGCTTGGTGGGCAGTTTATACAATGAGCAGTTCTTC. Its protein is CASSLVGSLYNEQFF.

The rearrangement uses TRBV5-6 and TRBJ2-2; D not certain. V lost 2 bases to trimming and J lost 7 bases, with 12 bases between them. CDR1 SGHDT and CDR2 YYEEEE come from the germline V gene. This CDR3 comprises 14 residues. CDR3 amino acids: CASSLLRLRGELFF. CDR3 DNA sequence: TGTGCCAGCAGCTTATTACGCTTGCGCGGGGAGCTGTTTTTT.

The CDR3 bases are TGTGCCAGCAGCCCCCGGGCGGGAGGCAGCAATGAGCAGTTCTTC. Translated: CASSPRAGGSNEQFF. The chain couples TRBV11-2 to TRBJ2-1; 8 bases fit TRBD2. CDR3 length equals 15 residues. Unmatched junction bases numbered 9, after V lost 5 bases and J lost 6 bases. Germline lookup yields CDR1 SGHAT and CDR2 FQNNGV.